This TCR beta chain comes out of a study of T cells in Graves' hyperthyroidism and ophthalmopathy. Amplified TCR beta CDR3 regions derived from RNA transcripts. HTBI primers drove first-round RT-PCR of the TCR CDR3. In TCRdb, the multiplex PCR reads were re-called with MiXCR into one record per CDR3 protein. The sample lists fewer than 200,000 distinct CDR3 sequences; roughly 9.4% were seen once. Trimming at V came to 4 bases and at J to 0 bases, leaving 4 bases not matched to a gene. This CDR3 region has 16 residues. Germline values: CDR1 SGHRS, CDR2 YFSETQ. Study conclusions and caveats: Progression to ophthalmopathy was predicted a median of 6.5 months early. Researchers found most expanded thyroid clonotypes above 0.001 in blood as well.

There are many counts of this clonotype. No antigen is known for it. The sample was blood. The chain uses TRBV5-1 and TRBJ2-1; 10 bases are shared with TRBD1. The sequence was obtained from a woman under 30 with Graves' hyperthyroidism that later progressed to Graves' ophthalmopathy. The CDR3 bases are TGCGCCAGCAGCCTACGGACAGGGGGCTCCTACAATGAGCAGTTCTTC. Amino acid sequence: CASSLRTGGSYNEQFF.